Each of the 7 T cell receptor beta chains below was sequenced from the same sample in a study of CD8 T cells in Susac syndrome. Random hexamers primed reverse transcription of about 0.45 to 1 ug RNA. TCRdb re-derived calls from the immunoSEQ multiplex PCR reads in MiXCR, one entry per CDR3 protein. The sample gives 200,000 or so distinct CDR3 sequences, around 95% of which show up once; about 0.17% is in the top ten. The source material was CD8+ T cells from PBMCs. Every receptor here comes from a human donor with Susac syndrome.

In this sample, this clonotype turned up a few times. The chain employs TRBV5-4 and TRBJ1-1; no firm D call. This CDR3 has 12 amino acids. Germline V gene sequence: CDR1 SGHNT, CDR2 YYREEE (reference sequence). The V gene lost 7 bases and the J gene lost 1 base, with 8 bases spanning the gap. In DNA, the CDR3 is TGTGCCAGCTCCGCCGAGAACACTGAAGCTTTCTTT. Protein product: CASSAENTEAFF.

The chain employs TRBV5-6 and TRBJ2-7, with 9 positions matching TRBD1. V shed 3 bases and J 5 bases; nucleotides not matched to a gene: 6. This CDR3 contains 14 residues. The germline V gene has CDR1 SGHDT and CDR2 YYEEEE. The CDR3 reads CASSSPGQGNEQYF. In DNA form, the CDR3 reads TGTGCCAGCAGCTCCCCGGGACAGGGCAACGAGCAGTACTTC.

The chain uses TRBV25-1 and TRBJ2-3; D is unresolved. This CDR3 contains 14 residues. Germline lookup yields CDR1 MGHDK and CDR2 SYGVNS. V was trimmed by 4 bases and J by 4 bases, leaving 12 bases between them. The CDR3 here is CASSGVLFSDTQYF. The CDR3 nucleotides are TGTGCCAGCAGTGGTGTGCTATTCTCAGATACGCAGTATTTT.

This chain links TRBV9 with TRBJ1-1; D unclear. Trimming cost V 0 bases and J 6 bases, with 9 bases left between them. The CDR3 has 13 amino acids. CDR1 is SGDLS, CDR2 YYNGEE, per germline. CDR3 protein: CASSVGMLAEAFF. CDR3 sequence (DNA): TGTGCCAGCAGCGTAGGGATGTTGGCTGAAGCTTTCTTT.

The chain combines TRBV9 with TRBJ2-7; TRBD2 agrees at 15 bases. Germline V gene sequence: CDR1 SGDLS, CDR2 YYNGEE. With 2 bases clipped from V and 6 bases from J, the junction kept 0 bases outside the gene matches. The CDR3 spans 14 residues. The CDR3: CASSVGLAGGEQYF. The CDR3 DNA is TGTGCCAGCAGCGTGGGACTAGCGGGAGGCGAGCAGTACTTC.

Only one count was recorded for this clonotype. The chain has TRBV4-1 and TRBJ2-1; 12 nucleotides align to TRBD2. Germline V lookup: CDR1 MGHRA, CDR2 YSYEKL. J lost 8 bases, V lost 2 bases, and 7 bases had no gene match. The CDR3 length is 16 residues. CDR3 amino acids: CASSQTTSGGVYEQFF. The CDR3 DNA is TGCGCCAGCAGCCAAACGACTAGCGGGGGTGTCTATGAGCAGTTCTTC.

The rearrangement links TRBV24-1 to TRBJ2-1; D might be TRBD2 (5 bases). Trimming removed 6 bases from V and 1 base from J, with 6 bases in between. Germline V gene data show CDR1 as KGHDR and CDR2 as SFDVKD. The CDR3 runs 13 residues. The CDR3 here is CATSSGSYNEQFF. The CDR3 DNA is TGTGCCACCAGTAGCGGTTCCTACAATGAGCAGTTCTTC.